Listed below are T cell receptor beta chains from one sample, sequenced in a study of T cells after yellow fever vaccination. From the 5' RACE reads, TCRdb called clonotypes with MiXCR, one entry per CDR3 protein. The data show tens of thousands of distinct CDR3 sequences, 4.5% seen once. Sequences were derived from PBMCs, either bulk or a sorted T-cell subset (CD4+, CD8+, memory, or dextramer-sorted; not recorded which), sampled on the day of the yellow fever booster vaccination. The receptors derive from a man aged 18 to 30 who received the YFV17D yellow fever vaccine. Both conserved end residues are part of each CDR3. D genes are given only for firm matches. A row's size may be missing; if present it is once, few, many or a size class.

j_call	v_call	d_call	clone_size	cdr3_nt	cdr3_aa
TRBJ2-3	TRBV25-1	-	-	TGTGCCAGCAGTGAATTCCGGTCGGCGGCTCGAGGCACAGATACGCAGTATTTT	CASSEFRSAARGTDTQYF
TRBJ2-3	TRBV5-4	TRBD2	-	TGTGCCAGCAGACCCGGGACTAGCGGCACAGATACGCAGTATTTT	CASRPGTSGTDTQYF
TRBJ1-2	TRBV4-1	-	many	TGCGCCAGCAGCCAAGAGGCGGCCACCCGCCGGGGCTACACCTTC	CASSQEAATRRGYTF
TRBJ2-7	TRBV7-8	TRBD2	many	TGTGCCAGCAGCGCAAGCGGACTAGCGGGGGCAGACGAGCAGTACTTC	CASSASGLAGADEQYF
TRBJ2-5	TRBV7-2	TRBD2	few	TGTGCCAGCAGCCCCCTCGGGGGGTGGGCAGAGACCCAGTACTTC	CASSPLGGWAETQYF
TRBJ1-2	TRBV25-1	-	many	TGTGCCAGTTTCGGACCCAACTATGGCTACACCTTC	CASFGPNYGYTF
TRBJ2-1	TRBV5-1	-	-	TGCGCCAGCAGCTCGGGCAGTGGGGATGAGCAGTTCTTC	CASSSGSGDEQFF
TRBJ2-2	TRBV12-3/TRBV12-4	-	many	TGTGCCAGCAGTTTTGTCAGGGGTAACACCGGGGAGCTGTTTTTT	CASSFVRGNTGELFF
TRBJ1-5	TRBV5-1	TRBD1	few	TGCGCCAGCAGCTTAGGGACAGGGGTCAATCAGCCCCAGCATTTT	CASSLGTGVNQPQHF
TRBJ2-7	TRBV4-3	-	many	TGCGCCAGCAGCGGCAGCATGGGCAGGGGTGCCGAGCAGTACTTC	CASSGSMGRGAEQYF
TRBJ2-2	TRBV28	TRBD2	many	TGTGCTTCTCAGCGGGGACTAGCGAACACCGGGGAGCTGTTTTTT	CASQRGLANTGELFF
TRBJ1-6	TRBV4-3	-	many	TGCGCCAGCAGCCAAGAAATCCGTAATTCACCCCTCCACTTT	CASSQEIRNSPLHF
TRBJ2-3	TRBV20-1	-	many	TGCAGTGCTTTGCGGGGTGGAGGGCGCACAGATACGCAGTATTTT	CSALRGGGRTDTQYF
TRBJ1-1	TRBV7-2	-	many	TGTGCCAGCAGCTTAGCCGCGACAGGGAACACTGAAGCTTTCTTT	CASSLAATGNTEAFF
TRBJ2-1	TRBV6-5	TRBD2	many	TGTGCCAGCAGTTACCGGACTAGCGGGGGGGCGATGCAGTTCTTC	CASSYRTSGGAMQFF
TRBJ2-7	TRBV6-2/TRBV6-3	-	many	TGTGCCAGCAGTTATCCCAGGAGCTCCTACGAGCAGTACTTC	CASSYPRSSYEQYF
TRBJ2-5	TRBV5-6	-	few	TGTGCCAGCAGCCGAAGATCGTTGGGAGGAGAGACCCAGTACTTC	CASSRRSLGGETQYF
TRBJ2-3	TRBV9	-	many	TGTGCCAGCAGCGTGACGGGGACTTTCACAGATACGCAGTATTTT	CASSVTGTFTDTQYF
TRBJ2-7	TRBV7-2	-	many	TGTGCCAGCAGCTTTCTCCAGACTACCTACGAGCAGTACTTC	CASSFLQTTYEQYF
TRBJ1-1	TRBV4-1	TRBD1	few	TGCGCCAGCAGAGCGACAGGGACGGGCACTGAAGCTTTCTTT	CASRATGTGTEAFF
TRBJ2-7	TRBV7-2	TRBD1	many	TGTGCCAGCAGCCCGGGACAGGGGTACGAGCAGTACTTC	CASSPGQGYEQYF
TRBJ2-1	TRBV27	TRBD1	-	TGTGCCAGCAGGCTGGGGACAGGAACCCTACACGAGCTGTTCTTC	CASRLGTGTLHELFF